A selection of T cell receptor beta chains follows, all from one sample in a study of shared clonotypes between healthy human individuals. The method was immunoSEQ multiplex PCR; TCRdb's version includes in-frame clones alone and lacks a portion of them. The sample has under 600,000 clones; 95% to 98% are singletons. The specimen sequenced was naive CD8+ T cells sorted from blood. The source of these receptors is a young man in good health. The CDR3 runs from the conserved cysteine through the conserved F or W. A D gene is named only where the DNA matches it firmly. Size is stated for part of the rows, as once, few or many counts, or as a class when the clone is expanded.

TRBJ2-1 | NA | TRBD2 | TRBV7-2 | TGTGCCAGCAGCTCACTAGCGTTGGGAAGCTACAATGAGCAGTTCTTC | CASSSLALGSYNEQFF
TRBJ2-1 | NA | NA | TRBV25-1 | TGTGCCAGCAGAGGGAGTGAGCAGTTCTTC | CASRGSEQFF
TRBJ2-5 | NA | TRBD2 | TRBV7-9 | TGTGCCAGCGGACTAGCGGGAGGAAAGGAAGAGACCCAGTACTTC | CASGLAGGKEETQYF
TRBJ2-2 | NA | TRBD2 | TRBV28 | TGTGCCAGCAGTTTACTAGCGGGAGGTACCGGGGAGCTGTTTTTT | CASSLLAGGTGELFF
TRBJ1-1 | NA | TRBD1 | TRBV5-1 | TGCGCCAGCAGCCGTCCCGGGACAGGGAACACTGAAGCTTTCTTT | CASSRPGTGNTEAFF
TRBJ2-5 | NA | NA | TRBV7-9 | TGTGCCAGCAGACGAGAGGGGTGGGTGGAGACCCAGTACTTC | CASRREGWVETQYF
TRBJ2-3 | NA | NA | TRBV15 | TGTGCCACCAGCAGAGTGGAGGATACGCAGTATTTT | CATSRVEDTQYF
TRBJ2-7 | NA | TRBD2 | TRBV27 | TGTGCCAGCAGCGCGGGGGAAGTCGGCGAGCAGTACTTC | CASSAGEVGEQYF
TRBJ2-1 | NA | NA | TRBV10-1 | TGCGCCAGCAGTGTTAGCGGTTTTGAGCAGTTCTTC | CASSVSGFEQFF
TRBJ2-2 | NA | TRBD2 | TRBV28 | TGTGCCAGCAGTTTTTGGGCTAGCGGGAGGTTGAACACCGGGGAGCTGTTTTTT | CASSFWASGRLNTGELFF
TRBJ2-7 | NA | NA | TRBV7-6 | TGTGCCAGCAGCCCGGGACCGAATTACGAGCAGTACTTC | CASSPGPNYEQYF
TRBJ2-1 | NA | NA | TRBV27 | TGTGCCAGCAGTGTCCAGGGGGGGATGACCTACAATGAGCAGTTCTTC | CASSVQGGMTYNEQFF
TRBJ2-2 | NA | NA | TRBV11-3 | TGTGCCAGCAGCTACGAGGAGCTGTTTTTT | CASSYEELFF
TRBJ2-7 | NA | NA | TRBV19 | TGTGCCAGTAGAGACAGATCCCTTCCTGCCAACGAGCAGTACTTC | CASRDRSLPANEQYF
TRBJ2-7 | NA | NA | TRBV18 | TGTGCCAGCTCGAACAAAGGGGCAGGGGAACACGAGCAGTACTTC | CASSNKGAGEHEQYF
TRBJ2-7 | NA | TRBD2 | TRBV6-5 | TGTGCCAGCAGTTACTCCAGCGGGAGTTTCAACGAGCAGTACTTC | CASSYSSGSFNEQYF
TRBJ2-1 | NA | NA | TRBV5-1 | TGCGCCAGCAGCCGAGCTACGGGGGAGCAGTTCTTC | CASSRATGEQFF
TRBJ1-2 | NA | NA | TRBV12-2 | TGTGCAAGTCGCACCTCTTGGTCTGGGACTTTTGGCTACACCTTC | CASRTSWSGTFGYTF
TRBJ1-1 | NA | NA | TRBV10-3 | TGTGCCATCAGTGAGTCCCAGGGCTTGAACACTGAAGCTTTCTTT | CAISESQGLNTEAFF
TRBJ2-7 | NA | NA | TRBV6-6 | TGTGCCAGCAGTTACCAGGTGGGGGGCGGAAACGAGCAGTACTTC | CASSYQVGGGNEQYF
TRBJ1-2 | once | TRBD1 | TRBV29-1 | TGCAGCGTTGAGGACGACAGGGGATTGAACTATGGCTACACCTTC | CSVEDDRGLNYGYTF
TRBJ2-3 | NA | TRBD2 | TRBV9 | TGTGCCAGCAGCGTAGCCCTAGCGGGAAGCACAGATACGCAGTATTTT | CASSVALAGSTDTQYF
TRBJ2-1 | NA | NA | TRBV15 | TGTGCCACCAGCAGAGATCTTACGGCGGGAAGCTCCTACAATGAGCAGTTCTTC | CATSRDLTAGSSYNEQFF
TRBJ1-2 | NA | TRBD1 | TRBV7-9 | TGTGCCAGCAGCCCTCACCGGACAGGGGCCCACTATGGCTACACCTTC | CASSPHRTGAHYGYTF
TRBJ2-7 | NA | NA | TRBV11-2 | TGTGCCAGCAGAACTACACTGTACGAGCAGTACTTC | CASRTTLYEQYF
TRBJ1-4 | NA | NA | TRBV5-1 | TGCGCCAGCAGCTTCTCCATCGGCCGTTTGGCAGAAAAACTGTTTTTT | CASSFSIGRLAEKLFF
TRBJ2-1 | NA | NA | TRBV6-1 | TGTGCCAGCAACTTTTACGAGGGCCGTTCCGATGAGCAGTTCTTC | CASNFYEGRSDEQFF
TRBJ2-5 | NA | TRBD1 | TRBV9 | TGTGCCAGCAGCGCAGGGACAGGGGTCCTACAAGAGACCCAGTACTTC | CASSAGTGVLQETQYF